Listed below are T cell receptor beta chains from one sample, sequenced in a study of T cells after yellow fever vaccination. TCRdb processed the 5' RACE reads anew with MiXCR; each CDR3 protein has one entry. The repertoire has some 600,000 distinct CDR3 sequences, about 15% of them found once; the top ten carry around 15%. The sample here was PBMCs, taken 5 days after the first yellow fever vaccination. All receptors derive from a young man who received the YFV17D yellow fever vaccine. CDR3s include the opening cysteine and the closing phenylalanine or tryptophan. D genes are given only for firm matches. Size tells how often a clone was seen (once, few, many) or the class of an expanded clone, and some rows leave it out.

cdr3_aa | cdr3_nt | j_call | clone_size | v_call | d_call | cdr3_length
CASSPPSAQTEAFF | TGTGCCAGCTCACCACCCTCCGCGCAGACTGAAGCTTTCTTT | TRBJ1-1 | - | TRBV18 | - | 14
CASSLIAGGIQETQYF | TGTGCCAGCAGTTTAATAGCGGGGGGGATCCAAGAGACCCAGTACTTC | TRBJ2-5 | - | TRBV27 | TRBD2 | 16
CASSLRGPRGYTF | TGTGCCAGCAGTTTACGGGGCCCGAGGGGCTACACCTTC | TRBJ1-2 | few | TRBV27 | - | 13
CASSPRDPRDEQFF | TGTGCCAGCAGTCCGCGGGACCCCCGGGATGAGCAGTTCTTC | TRBJ2-1 | many | TRBV28 | - | 14
CASSQASTGAFF | TGTGCCAGCAGCCAAGCCAGCACGGGGGCTTTCTTT | TRBJ1-1 | few | TRBV3-1 | - | 12
CASNPGGLWDTQYF | TGTGCCAGCAACCCGGGGGGCCTTTGGGATACGCAGTATTTT | TRBJ2-3 | - | TRBV9 | - | 14
CASSFGVLGQETQYF | TGCGCCAGCAGCTTTGGAGTCCTAGGGCAAGAGACCCAGTACTTC | TRBJ2-5 | once | TRBV5-1 | - | 15
CASSLIPSGVGDTQYF | TGCGCCAGCAGCTTGATTCCTAGCGGGGTGGGAGATACGCAGTATTTT | TRBJ2-3 | - | TRBV5-1 | TRBD2 | 16
CASSQEVRTVLTQYF | TGTGCCAGCAGCCAAGAGGTCAGGACCGTATTAACGCAGTATTTT | TRBJ2-3 | - | TRBV4-2 | - | 15
CASSVTHDSNYGYTF | TGTGCCAGCAGCGTGACCCACGACAGTAACTATGGCTACACCTTC | TRBJ1-2 | - | TRBV3-1 | - | 15
CASSRTGIFKLGYTF | TGTGCCAGCAGCCGTACAGGAATCTTCAAATTGGGCTACACCTTC | TRBJ1-2 | few | TRBV6-2/TRBV6-3 | - | 15
CASSLGDRVASGNTEAFF | TGCGCCAGCAGCTTGGGGGACAGGGTGGCCTCTGGGAACACTGAAGCTTTCTTT | TRBJ1-1 | - | TRBV5-1 | TRBD1 | 18
CASSPPNQGRGTDTQYF | TGTGCCAGCTCACCCCCCAACCAGGGGAGGGGCACAGATACGCAGTATTTT | TRBJ2-3 | - | TRBV18 | - | 17
CASSLLGASEQYF | TGTGCCAGCAGCTTACTCGGGGCAAGCGAGCAGTACTTC | TRBJ2-7 | - | TRBV11-2 | - | 13
CASTPRDRGTGELFF | TGTGCCAGCACCCCGAGAGACAGGGGCACCGGGGAGCTGTTTTTT | TRBJ2-2 | few | TRBV3-1 | TRBD1 | 15
CASQIPTGIGGELFF | TGCGCCAGCCAAATACCGACAGGGATTGGCGGGGAGCTGTTTTTT | TRBJ2-2 | few | TRBV5-1 | TRBD1 | 15
CAMQGGITDTQYF | TGTGCCATGCAGGGGGGGATTACAGATACGCAGTATTTT | TRBJ2-3 | - | TRBV10-3 | - | 13
CASRPQGLSTEAFF | TGTGCCAGCAGACCACAGGGCCTGAGCACTGAAGCTTTCTTT | TRBJ1-1 | - | TRBV7-2 | - | 14
CASTFRAGNTEAFF | TGCGCCAGCACCTTCCGGGCGGGGAACACTGAAGCTTTCTTT | TRBJ1-1 | few | TRBV10-2 | - | 14
CASSPQRSAGVWF | TGTGCCAGCAGCCCCCAGAGATCGGCGGGGGTTTGGTTC | TRBJ2-7 | few | TRBV7-3 | TRBD2 | 13
CASSLASDGQFF | TGTGCCAGCAGTTTAGCGTCGGATGGGCAGTTCTTC | TRBJ2-1 | few | TRBV12-3/TRBV12-4 | - | 12
CASSLRQGSGEKLFF | TGTGCCAGCAGCTTAAGACAGGGATCCGGTGAAAAACTGTTTTTT | TRBJ1-4 | - | TRBV7-2 | TRBD1 | 15
CSARDTGEANYGYTF | TGCAGTGCTAGAGATACAGGGGAGGCTAACTATGGCTACACCTTC | TRBJ1-2 | - | TRBV20-1 | TRBD1 | 15
CASRWGGELAEAFF | TGTGCCAGCAGATGGGGAGGGGAACTCGCTGAAGCTTTCTTT | TRBJ1-1 | many | TRBV6-1 | - | 14
CSALRGGPDNEQFF | TGCAGTGCTCTTCGCGGGGGGCCGGACAATGAGCAGTTCTTC | TRBJ2-1 | - | TRBV20-1 | TRBD2 | 14
CASSRRPARLGVYEQYF | TGCGCCAGCAGCCGTCGTCCTGCCAGACTTGGGGTCTACGAGCAGTACTTC | TRBJ2-7 | - | TRBV4-1 | - | 17
CASSLGMDRGRQFF | TGCGCCAGCAGCTTGGGAATGGACAGGGGGCGGCAGTTCTTC | TRBJ2-1 | many | TRBV5-1 | TRBD1 | 14
CASSSTDASYNEQFF | TGTGCCAGCAGCTCCACCGACGCCTCCTACAATGAGCAGTTCTTC | TRBJ2-1 | few | TRBV7-9 | - | 15
CASSYQGSGGYTF | TGTGCCAGCAGCTACCAGGGTTCTGGCGGCTACACCTTC | TRBJ1-2 | - | TRBV7-2 | - | 13
CSSGQGGNYGYTF | TGCAGCTCAGGACAGGGTGGTAACTATGGCTACACCTTC | TRBJ1-2 | once | TRBV29-1 | TRBD1 | 13
CASSLLKKTQYF | TGTGCCAGCAGTCTCCTAAAGAAGACCCAGTACTTC | TRBJ2-5 | - | TRBV28 | - | 12
CSARRQGAYEQYF | TGCAGTGCTAGACGCCAGGGGGCCTACGAGCAGTACTTC | TRBJ2-7 | few | TRBV20-1 | TRBD1 | 13
CASSPGDRGVNGYTF | TGTGCCAGCAGTCCCGGGGACAGGGGGGTCAATGGCTACACCTTC | TRBJ1-2 | few | TRBV27 | TRBD1 | 15
CASSGARGTNTEAFF | TGCGCCAGCAGTGGGGCGAGGGGAACGAACACTGAAGCTTTCTTT | TRBJ1-1 | - | TRBV5-1 | - | 15
CASTPQGAYNSPLHF | TGCGCCAGCACCCCTCAGGGGGCCTATAATTCACCCCTCCACTTT | TRBJ1-6 | - | TRBV5-1 | TRBD1 | 15
CASMSWGSYNEQFF | TGTGCCAGCATGAGCTGGGGCAGTTACAATGAGCAGTTCTTC | TRBJ2-1 | - | TRBV5-4 | - | 14
CSGGGTTSYGYTF | TGCAGCGGGGGGGGGACAACTTCTTATGGCTACACCTTC | TRBJ1-2 | - | TRBV29-1 | - | 13